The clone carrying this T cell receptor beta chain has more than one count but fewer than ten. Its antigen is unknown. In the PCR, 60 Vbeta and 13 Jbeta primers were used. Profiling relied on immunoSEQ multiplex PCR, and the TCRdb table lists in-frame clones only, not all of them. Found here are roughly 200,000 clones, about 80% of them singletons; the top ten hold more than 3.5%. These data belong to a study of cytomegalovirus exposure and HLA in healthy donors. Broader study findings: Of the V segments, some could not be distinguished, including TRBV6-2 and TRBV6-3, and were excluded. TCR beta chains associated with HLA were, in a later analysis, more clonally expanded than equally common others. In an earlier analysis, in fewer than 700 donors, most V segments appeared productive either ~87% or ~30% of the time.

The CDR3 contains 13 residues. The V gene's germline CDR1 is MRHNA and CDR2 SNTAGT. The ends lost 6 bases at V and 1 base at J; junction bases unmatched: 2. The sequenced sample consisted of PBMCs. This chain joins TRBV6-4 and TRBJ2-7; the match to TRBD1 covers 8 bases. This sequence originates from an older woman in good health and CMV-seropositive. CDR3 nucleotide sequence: TGTGCCAGCAGGAGGACAGGGTCCTACGAGCAGTACTTC. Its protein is CASRRTGSYEQYF.